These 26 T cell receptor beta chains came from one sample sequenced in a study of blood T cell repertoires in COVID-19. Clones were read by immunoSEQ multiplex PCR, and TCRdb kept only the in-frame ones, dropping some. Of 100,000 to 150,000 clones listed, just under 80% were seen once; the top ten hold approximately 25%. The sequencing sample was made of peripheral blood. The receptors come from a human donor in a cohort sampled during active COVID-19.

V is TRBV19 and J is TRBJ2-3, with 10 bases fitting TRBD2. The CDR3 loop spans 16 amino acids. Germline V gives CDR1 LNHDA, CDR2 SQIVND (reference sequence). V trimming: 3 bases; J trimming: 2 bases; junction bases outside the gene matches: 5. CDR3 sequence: CASSMGTSVVTDTQYF. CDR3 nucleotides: TGTGCCAGTAGTATGGGGACTAGCGTCGTCACAGATACGCAGTATTTT. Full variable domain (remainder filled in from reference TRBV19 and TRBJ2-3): DGGITQSPKYLFRKEGQNVTLSCEQNLNHDAMYWYRQDPGQGLRLIYYSQIVNDFQKGDIAEGYSVSREKKESFPLTVTSAQKNPTAFYLCASSMGTSVVTDTQYFGPGTRLTVL.

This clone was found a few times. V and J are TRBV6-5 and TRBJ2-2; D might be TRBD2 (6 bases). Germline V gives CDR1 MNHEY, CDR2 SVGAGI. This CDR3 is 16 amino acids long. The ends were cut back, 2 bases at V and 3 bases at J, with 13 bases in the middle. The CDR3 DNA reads TGTGCCAGCAGTTACGGATCTTCGGGGGACACCGGGGAGCTGTTTTTT. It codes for CASSYGSSGDTGELFF.

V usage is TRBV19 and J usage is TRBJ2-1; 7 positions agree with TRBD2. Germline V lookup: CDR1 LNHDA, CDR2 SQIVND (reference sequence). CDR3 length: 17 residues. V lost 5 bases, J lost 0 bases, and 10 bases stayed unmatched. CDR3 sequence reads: CASSVSSGKNSYNEQFF. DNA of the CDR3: TGTGCCAGTAGTGTCTCTAGCGGAAAAAACTCCTACAATGAGCAGTTCTTC.

In DNA, the CDR3 is TGTGCCAGCAGTCCTGGGCCTGACACGCCGAACACTGAAGCTTTCTTT. It is translated as CASSPGPDTPNTEAFF. The rearrangement joins TRBV25-1 to TRBJ1-1, with no clear D. The CDR3 spans 16 residues. V was shortened by 5 bases and J by 1 base, with 17 bases between the two germline ends. Germline loops: CDR1 MGHDK, CDR2 SYGVNS.

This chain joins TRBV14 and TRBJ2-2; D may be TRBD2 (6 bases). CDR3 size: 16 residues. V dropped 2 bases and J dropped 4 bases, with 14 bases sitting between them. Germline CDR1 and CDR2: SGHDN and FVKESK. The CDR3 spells CASSQNSGSVTGELFF. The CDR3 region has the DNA TGTGCCAGCAGCCAAAATTCCGGGAGCGTCACCGGGGAGCTGTTTTTT.

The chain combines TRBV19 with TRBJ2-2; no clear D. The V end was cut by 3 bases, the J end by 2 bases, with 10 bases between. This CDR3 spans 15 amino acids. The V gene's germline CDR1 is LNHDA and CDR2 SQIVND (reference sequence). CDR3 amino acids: CASSIPGLNTGELFF. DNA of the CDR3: TGTGCCAGTAGTATCCCAGGCCTTAACACCGGGGAGCTGTTTTTT.

CDR3 coding DNA: TGTGCCAGCACTAAAAACCAACCGGGACTACAAGAGACCCAGTACTTC. Protein: CASTKNQPGLQETQYF. The genes are TRBV28 and TRBJ2-5, with 7 bases matching TRBD2. The CDR3 totals 16 residues. The germline CDR1 and CDR2 sequences are MDHEN and SYDVKM. Germline trimming cut 7 bases from V and 2 bases from J; bases unmatched to any gene: 13.

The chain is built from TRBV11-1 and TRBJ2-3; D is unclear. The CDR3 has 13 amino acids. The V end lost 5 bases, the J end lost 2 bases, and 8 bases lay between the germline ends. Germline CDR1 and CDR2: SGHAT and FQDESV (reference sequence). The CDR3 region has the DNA TGTGCCAGCAGCCCCGCCTACACAGATACGCAGTATTTT. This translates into CASSPAYTDTQYF.

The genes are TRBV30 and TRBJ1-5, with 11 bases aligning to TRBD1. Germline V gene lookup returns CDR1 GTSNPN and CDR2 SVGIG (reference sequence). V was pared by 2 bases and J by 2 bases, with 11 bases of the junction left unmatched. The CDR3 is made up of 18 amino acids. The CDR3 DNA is TGTGCCTGGAGTCGCCGGACAGGGGGCAACCGCGGCAATCAGCCCCAGCATTTT. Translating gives CAWSRRTGGNRGNQPQHF.

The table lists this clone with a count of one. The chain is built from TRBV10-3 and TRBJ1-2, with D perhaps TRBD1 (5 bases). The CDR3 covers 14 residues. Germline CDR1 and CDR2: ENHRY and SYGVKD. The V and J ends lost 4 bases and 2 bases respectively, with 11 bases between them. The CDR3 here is CAISAQQENYGYTF. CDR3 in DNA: TGTGCCATCAGTGCCCAACAGGAGAACTATGGCTACACCTTC.

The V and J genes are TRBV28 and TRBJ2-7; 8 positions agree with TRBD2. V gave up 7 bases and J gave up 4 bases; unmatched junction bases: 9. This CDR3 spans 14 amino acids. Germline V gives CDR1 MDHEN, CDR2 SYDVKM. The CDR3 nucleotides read TGTGCCAGCACTGAGGGCACTAGCGGTTACGAGCAGTACTTC. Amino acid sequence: CASTEGTSGYEQYF.

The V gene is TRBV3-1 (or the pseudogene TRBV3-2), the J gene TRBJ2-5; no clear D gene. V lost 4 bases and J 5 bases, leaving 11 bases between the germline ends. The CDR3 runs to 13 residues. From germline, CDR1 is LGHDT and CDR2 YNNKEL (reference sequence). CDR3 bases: TGTGCCAGCAGCCTCGACCAGGCGGAGACCCAGTACTTC. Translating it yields CASSLDQAETQYF.

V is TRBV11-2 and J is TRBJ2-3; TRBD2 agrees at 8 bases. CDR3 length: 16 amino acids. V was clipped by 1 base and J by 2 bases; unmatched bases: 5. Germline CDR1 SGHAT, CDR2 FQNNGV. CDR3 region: CASSLVGGDTTDTQYF. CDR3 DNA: TGTGCCAGCAGCTTAGTCGGGGGGGATACCACAGATACGCAGTATTTT.

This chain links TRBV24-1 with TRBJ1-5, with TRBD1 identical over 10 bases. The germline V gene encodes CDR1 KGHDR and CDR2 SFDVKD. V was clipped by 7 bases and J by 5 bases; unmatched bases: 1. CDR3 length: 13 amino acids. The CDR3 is CATRGQGDQPQHF. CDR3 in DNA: TGTGCCACCAGAGGACAGGGGGATCAGCCCCAGCATTTT.

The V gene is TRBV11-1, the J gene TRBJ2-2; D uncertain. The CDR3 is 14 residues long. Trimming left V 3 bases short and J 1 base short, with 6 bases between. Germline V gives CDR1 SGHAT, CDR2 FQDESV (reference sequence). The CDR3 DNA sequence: TGTGCCAGCAGCTTGCGGCAGAACACCGGGGAGCTGTTTTTT. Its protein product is CASSLRQNTGELFF.

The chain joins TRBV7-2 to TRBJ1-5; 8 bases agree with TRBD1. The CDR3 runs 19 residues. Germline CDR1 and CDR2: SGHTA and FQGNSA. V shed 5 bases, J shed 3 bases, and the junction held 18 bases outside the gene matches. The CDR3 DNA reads TGTGCCAGCAGCACTAGGGCAATTGGACAGGGATCTCCCAATCAGCCCCAGCATTTT. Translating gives CASSTRAIGQGSPNQPQHF. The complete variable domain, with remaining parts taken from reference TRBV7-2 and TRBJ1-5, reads GAGVSQSPSNKVTEKGKDVELRCDPISGHTALYWYRQSLGQGLEFLIYFQGNSAPDKSGLPSDRFSAERTGGSVSTLTIQRTQQEDSAVYLCASSTRAIGQGSPNQPQHFGDGTRLSIL.

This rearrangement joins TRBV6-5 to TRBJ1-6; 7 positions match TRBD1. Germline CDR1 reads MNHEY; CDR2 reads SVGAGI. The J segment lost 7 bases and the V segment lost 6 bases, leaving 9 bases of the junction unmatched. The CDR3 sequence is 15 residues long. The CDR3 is CASRSGTARNSPLHF. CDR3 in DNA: TGTGCCAGCAGATCCGGGACAGCTCGAAATTCACCCCTCCACTTT.

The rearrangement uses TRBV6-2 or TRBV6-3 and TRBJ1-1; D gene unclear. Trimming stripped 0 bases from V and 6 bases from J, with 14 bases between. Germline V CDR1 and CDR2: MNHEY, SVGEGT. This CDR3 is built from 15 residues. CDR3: CASSYSPAESAEAFF. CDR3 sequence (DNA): TGTGCCAGCAGTTACTCGCCAGCGGAGTCCGCTGAAGCTTTCTTT.

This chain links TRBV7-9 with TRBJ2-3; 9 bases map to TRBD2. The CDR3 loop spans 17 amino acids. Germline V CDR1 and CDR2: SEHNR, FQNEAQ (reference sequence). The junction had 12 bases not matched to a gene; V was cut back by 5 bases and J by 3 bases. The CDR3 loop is CASSPRTLAGITDTQYF. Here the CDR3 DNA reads TGTGCCAGCAGCCCGCGCACTCTAGCGGGGATTACAGATACGCAGTATTTT.

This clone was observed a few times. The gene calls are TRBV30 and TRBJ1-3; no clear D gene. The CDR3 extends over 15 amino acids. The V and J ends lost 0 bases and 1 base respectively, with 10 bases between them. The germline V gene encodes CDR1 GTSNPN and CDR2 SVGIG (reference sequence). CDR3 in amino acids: CAWSVSGVSGNTIYF. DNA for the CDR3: TGTGCCTGGAGTGTATCCGGGGTATCTGGAAACACCATATATTTT.

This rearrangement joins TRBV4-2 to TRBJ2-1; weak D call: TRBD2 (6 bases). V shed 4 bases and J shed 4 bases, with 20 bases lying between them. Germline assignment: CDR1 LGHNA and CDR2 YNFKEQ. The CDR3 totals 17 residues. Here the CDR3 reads CASSPSPSPREYNEQFF. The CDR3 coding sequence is TGTGCCAGCAGCCCATCCCCTTCCCCGCGGGAATACAATGAGCAGTTCTTC.

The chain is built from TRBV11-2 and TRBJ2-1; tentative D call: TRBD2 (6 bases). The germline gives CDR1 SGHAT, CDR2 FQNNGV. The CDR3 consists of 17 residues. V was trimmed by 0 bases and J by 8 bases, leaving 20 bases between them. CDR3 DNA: TGTGCCAGCAGCTTAGATCAGGGACTGGGTTTTGGGGATGAGCAGTTCTTC. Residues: CASSLDQGLGFGDEQFF.

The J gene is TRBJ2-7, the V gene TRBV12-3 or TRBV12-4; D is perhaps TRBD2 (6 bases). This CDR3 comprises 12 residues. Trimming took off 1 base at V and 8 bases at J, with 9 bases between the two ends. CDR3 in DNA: TGTGCCAGCAGTTTAGGGCGGGACCAGCAGTACTTC. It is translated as CASSLGRDQQYF.

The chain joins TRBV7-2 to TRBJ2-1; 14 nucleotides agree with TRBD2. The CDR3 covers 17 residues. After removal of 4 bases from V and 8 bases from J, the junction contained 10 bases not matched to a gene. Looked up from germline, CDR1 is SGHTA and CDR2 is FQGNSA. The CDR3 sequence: CASSSLGLAGGEYEQFF. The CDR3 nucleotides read TGTGCCAGCAGCTCCCTTGGACTAGCGGGGGGAGAGTATGAGCAGTTCTTC.

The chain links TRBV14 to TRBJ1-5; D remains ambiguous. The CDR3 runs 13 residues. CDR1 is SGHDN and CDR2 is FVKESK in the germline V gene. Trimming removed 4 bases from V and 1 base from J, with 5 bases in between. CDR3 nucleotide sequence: TGTGCCAGCAGCCGGGAGAGCAATCAGCCCCAGCATTTT. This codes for CASSRESNQPQHF.

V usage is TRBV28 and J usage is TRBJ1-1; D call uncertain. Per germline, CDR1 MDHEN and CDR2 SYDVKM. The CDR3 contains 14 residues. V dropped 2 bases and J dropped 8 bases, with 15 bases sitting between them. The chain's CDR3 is CASSLSGWQFEAFF. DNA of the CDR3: TGTGCCAGCAGTTTAAGTGGTTGGCAGTTCGAAGCTTTCTTT.